These 3 T cell receptor beta chains came from one sample sequenced in a study of CD8 T cells in ankylosing spondylitis. TCRdb re-called the 5' RACE reads with MiXCR, one entry per CDR3 protein. The table includes approximately 220,000 distinct CDR3 sequences, roughly 25% detected once. The sequenced material came from blood, either unsorted or a sorted T cell fraction (not recorded which). The receptor set was obtained from a male donor with ankylosing spondylitis or in good health (not recorded which).

The chain uses TRBV30 and TRBJ1-6; 8 bases match TRBD1. J was trimmed by 6 bases and V by 3 bases; bases with no gene match: 7. This CDR3 is 15 amino acids long. Germline V gene sequence: CDR1 GTSNPN, CDR2 SVGIG (reference sequence). The CDR3 DNA reads as TGTGCCTGGAGCGCCCCAGGGGGCGGTAATTCACCCCTCCACTTT. Translating it yields CAWSAPGGGNSPLHF.

The genes are TRBV9 and TRBJ2-3; D not certain. Trimming stripped 1 base from V and 6 bases from J, with 9 bases between. This CDR3 has 13 residues. The V gene's germline CDR1 is SGDLS and CDR2 YYNGEE. In DNA form, the CDR3 reads TGTGCCAGCAGCGTATCCCCCGTCGATACGCAGTATTTT. Translating gives CASSVSPVDTQYF.

The sample holds many counts of this clonotype. CDR3 coding DNA: TGTGCCAGCAGTGGGGCAAACTCCAATTCACCCCTCCACTTT. Amino acids: CASSGANSNSPLHF. This sequence joins TRBV2 and TRBJ1-6, with D uncertain. Trimming removed 4 bases from V and 7 bases from J, with 11 bases in between. The CDR3 has 14 residues. Germline loops: CDR1 SNHLY, CDR2 FYNNEI.